The rows below give T cell receptor beta chains drawn from one sample of a study of T-cell memory formation after mild COVID-19. Each CDR3 protein is one row after TCRdb ran MiXCR on the 5' RACE reads. The repertoire holds around 80,000 distinct CDR3 sequences, more than 11% seen once, with 30% to 35% in the top ten. Sequences were obtained from PBMCs or a T cell subset sorted from them (not recorded which). These receptors came from an adult woman who had mild COVID-19 (a few samples of this study predate the infection). Cell type and time point are not known. Each CDR3 is given with its conserved first and last residue. The D gene is left open where the match is weak. For some rows the clone size is stated as once, few or many, or as a class when expanded; others skip it.

TRBV7-8	TRBJ2-1	TRBD2	NA	TGTGCCAGCAGCTTAATTCCCTGGGGGGGGACCAGCAATGAGCAGTTCTTC	CASSLIPWGGTSNEQFF
TRBV4-3	TRBJ2-1	TRBD2	few	TGCGCCAGCAGCCAAGATAGAGGAACGGGAGGGTACCACAATGAGCAGTTCTTC	CASSQDRGTGGYHNEQFF
TRBV3-1	TRBJ2-7	TRBD1	many	TGTGCCAGCAGCCATCCGGGACAGGGCTCCTACGAGCAGTACTTC	CASSHPGQGSYEQYF
TRBV19	TRBJ1-1	NA	few	TGTGCCGTCGGGGGTACTGAAGCTTTCTTT	CAVGGTEAFF
TRBV7-6	TRBJ2-3	NA	few	TGTGCCAGCAGCTCCGGGACTCGAGGTACAGATACGCAGTATTTT	CASSSGTRGTDTQYF
TRBV11-1	TRBJ2-3	NA	NA	TGTGCCAGCAGCTTAGGAGCAGGGGACACAGATACGCAGTATTTT	CASSLGAGDTDTQYF
TRBV27	TRBJ2-1	NA	NA	TGTGCCAGCAGTTTAGGGGGCCGGCTTTGGCAGTTCTTC	CASSLGGRLWQFF
TRBV4-1	TRBJ2-1	NA	NA	TGCGCCAGCAGCCATTATCAGGGGGGATACAATGAGCAGTTCTTC	CASSHYQGGYNEQFF
TRBV5-1	TRBJ2-2	TRBD1	few	TGCGCCAGCAGCATAAACCGGGACAGGAGAGACGGGGAGCTGTTTTTT	CASSINRDRRDGELFF
TRBV7-6	TRBJ2-5	TRBD1	NA	TGTGCCAGCGAAACGGGGACAGGGGGCGCGGAGACCCAGTACTTC	CASETGTGGAETQYF
TRBV7-9	TRBJ2-7	NA	few	TGTGCCAGCAGCTTAGCAGTTACGCAATACGAGCAGTACTTC	CASSLAVTQYEQYF
TRBV29-1	TRBJ2-7	TRBD2	few	TGCAGCGTGACCCAGGCCAGCGGGAGATCCTACGAGCAGTACTTC	CSVTQASGRSYEQYF
TRBV13	TRBJ2-5	NA	NA	TGTGCCAGCAGCTTAACCTGGGGCGAGACCCAGTACTTC	CASSLTWGETQYF
TRBV2	TRBJ2-6	NA	few	TGTGCCAGCAGAGCGCCGGGACCTACGAACTCTGGGGCCAACGTCCTGACTTTC	CASRAPGPTNSGANVLTF
TRBV11-2	TRBJ1-1	NA	NA	TGTGCCAGCAGCTTAGTCTCTGAAGCTTTCTTT	CASSLVSEAFF
TRBV7-8	TRBJ2-5	TRBD2	NA	TGTGCCAGCAGCTTAAGCGCGGGAGGGGGGGAGACCCAGTACTTC	CASSLSAGGGETQYF
TRBV7-6	TRBJ1-1	NA	few	TGTGCCAGCAGCCACATGGACACTGAAGCTTTCTTT	CASSHMDTEAFF
TRBV7-2	TRBJ2-5	TRBD2	few	TGTGCCAGCAGCTTAGATAGACTAGCGGGGCTCCAAGAGACCCAGTACTTC	CASSLDRLAGLQETQYF
TRBV6-5	TRBJ2-7	TRBD2	NA	TGTGCCAGCAGACCACTAGCGGAAAACTACGAGCAGTACTTC	CASRPLAENYEQYF
TRBV6-2/TRBV6-3	TRBJ2-1	NA	NA	TGTGCCAGCAGTTTCCCCCCCCCAAGTGAGCAGTTCTTC	CASSFPPPSEQFF
TRBV4-1	TRBJ2-1	NA	few	TGCGCCAGCAGCTATCAGGGGGGTGAGCAGTTCTTC	CASSYQGGEQFF
TRBV24-1	TRBJ2-2	TRBD1	NA	TGTGCCACCAGTGATTCCAGTCCAGGGGGCCTACCCACCGGGGAGCTGTTTTTT	CATSDSSPGGLPTGELFF
TRBV24-1	TRBJ1-1	NA	NA	TGTGCCACCAGTGAGAGGGGGACTGAAGCTTTCTTT	CATSERGTEAFF
TRBV24-1	TRBJ2-3	TRBD2	few	TGTGCCACCAGTGACGTCTCCCCGGGACTAGCGGAAGATACGCAGTATTTT	CATSDVSPGLAEDTQYF
TRBV27	TRBJ2-7	NA	NA	TGTGCCAGCAGTTTGGGGGACAAGACCTACGAGCAGTACTTC	CASSLGDKTYEQYF
TRBV4-1	TRBJ2-2	NA	NA	TGCGCCAGCAGCTTCTCCTTATCCGGGGAGCTGTTTTTT	CASSFSLSGELFF
TRBV6-2/TRBV6-3	TRBJ2-3	NA	NA	TGTGCCAGCAGTTACGAAGACGGAGACCTTAGCACAGATACGCAGTATTTT	CASSYEDGDLSTDTQYF
TRBV7-9	TRBJ2-1	TRBD2	few	TGTGCCAGCAGACTGACTAGCGGGAGGTCGTATAGTGGGAATGAGCAGTTCTTC	CASRLTSGRSYSGNEQFF
TRBV7-9	TRBJ2-1	NA	many	TGTGCCAGCAGTAACGAGCTTCGAGGACTGTACAATGAGCAGTTCTTC	CASSNELRGLYNEQFF
TRBV20-1	TRBJ1-4	TRBD1	few	TGCAGTGTCCCTTCCAGAGGACAGGGTTTCGTGGCTAATGAAAAACTGTTTTTT	CSVPSRGQGFVANEKLFF
TRBV12-3/TRBV12-4	TRBJ2-7	TRBD1	few	TGTGCCAGCAGTTCCCGGGACAGGGTTCCCGAGCAGTACTTC	CASSSRDRVPEQYF
TRBV12-3/TRBV12-4	TRBJ1-1	TRBD1	NA	TGTGCCAGCAGTTTGGGGGACAGGAACACTGAAGCTTTCTTT	CASSLGDRNTEAFF
TRBV12-3/TRBV12-4	TRBJ1-2	NA	NA	TGTGCCAGCAGTTTCAGGGACGGAGGCTTCTATGGCTACACCTTC	CASSFRDGGFYGYTF
TRBV10-3	TRBJ2-3	TRBD2	NA	TGTGCCATCAGTGAGTCTACTAGCGGGAGCACGACGCAGTATTTT	CAISESTSGSTTQYF
TRBV7-6	TRBJ2-1	NA	few	TGTGCCAGCAGCCTGGGACGGACGGTCGAGCAGTTCTTC	CASSLGRTVEQFF
TRBV6-5	TRBJ2-7	NA	NA	TGTGCCAGCACCGCGGCGGGCGAGCAGTACTTC	CASTAAGEQYF
TRBV24-1	TRBJ1-1	TRBD1	NA	TGTGCCACCAGTGATAATCACCGGGACAGCAGAAAAGCTTTCTTT	CATSDNHRDSRKAFF
TRBV12-3/TRBV12-4	TRBJ1-2	NA	few	TGTGCCAGCAGTTTAACGGGACACATCTATGGCTACACCTTC	CASSLTGHIYGYTF
TRBV7-9	TRBJ2-2	NA	NA	TGTGCCAGCAGCAGACTAGGGGACAGTACCGGGGAGCTGTTTTTT	CASSRLGDSTGELFF
TRBV12-3/TRBV12-4	TRBJ1-1	TRBD1	NA	TGTGCCAGCTCGAGACAGGGGGCGCGGACTGAAGCTTTCTTT	CASSRQGARTEAFF
TRBV5-1	TRBJ1-2	TRBD1	few	TGCGCCAGCAGCCAGGTTGGACAGGGGTCACGACGTTACTATGGCTACACCTTC	CASSQVGQGSRRYYGYTF